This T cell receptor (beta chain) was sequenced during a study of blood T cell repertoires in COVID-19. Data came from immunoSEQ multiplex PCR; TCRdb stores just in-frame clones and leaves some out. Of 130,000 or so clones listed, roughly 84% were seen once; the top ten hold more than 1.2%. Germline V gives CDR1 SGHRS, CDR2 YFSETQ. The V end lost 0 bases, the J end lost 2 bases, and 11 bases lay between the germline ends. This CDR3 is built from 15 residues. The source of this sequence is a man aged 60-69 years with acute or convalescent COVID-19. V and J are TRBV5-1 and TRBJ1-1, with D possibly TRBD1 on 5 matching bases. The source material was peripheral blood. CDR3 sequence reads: CASSLAPGVNTEAFF. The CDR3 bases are TGCGCCAGCAGCTTGGCCCCGGGGGTCAACACTGAAGCTTTCTTT. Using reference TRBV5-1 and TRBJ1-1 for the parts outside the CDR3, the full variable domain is KAGVTQTPRYLIKTRGQQVTLSCSPISGHRSVSWYQQTPGQGLQFLFEYFSETQRNKGNFPGRFSGRQFSNSRSEMNVSTLELGDSALYLCASSLAPGVNTEAFFGQGTRLTVV.